These T cell receptor beta chains were read from a single sample in a study of blood T cells in healthy people across ages. A single record per CDR3 protein comes from TCRdb applying MiXCR to the 5' RACE reads. This sample has hundreds of thousands of distinct CDR3 sequences, with about 51% found just once. The sample comprised blood. These receptors originate from a woman aged 80 or over in good health. CDR3s include the opening cysteine and the closing phenylalanine or tryptophan. A D gene is named only where the DNA matches it firmly. Clone size is not always given. Where it is, it says once, few, many or a class for expanded clones.

>TRBV18|NA|TRBJ1-1|NA
TGTGCCAGCTCACCGGTGGAGATAGGGAACACTGAAGCTTTCTTT
CASSPVEIGNTEAFF
>TRBV5-1|many|TRBJ2-1|NA
TGCGCCAGCAGCTTCTCGCAGCTTGAGCAGTTCTTC
CASSFSQLEQFF
>TRBV5-5|many|TRBJ2-5|TRBD2
TGTGCCAGCAGCTTGGGAGCTAGCGGGAGATTTGGAGAGACCCAGTACTTC
CASSLGASGRFGETQYF
>TRBV12-3/TRBV12-4|NA|TRBJ2-4|NA
TGTGCCAGCACACTTTCATGGGGGGACCACATTTCCAAAAACATTCAGTACTTC
CASTLSWGDHISKNIQYF
>TRBV5-1|NA|TRBJ2-2|NA
TGCGCCAGCAGTCGGACTACAGACACCGGGGAGCTGTTTTTT
CASSRTTDTGELFF
>TRBV12-3/TRBV12-4|NA|TRBJ2-2|NA
TGTGCCAGCAGCCCTTTCAGGGTGGAGGACACCGGGGAGCTGTTTTTT
CASSPFRVEDTGELFF
>TRBV10-3|few|TRBJ2-1|NA
TGTGCCATCAGTGGGGCGTACAATGAGCAGTTCTTC
CAISGAYNEQFF
>TRBV5-1|once|TRBJ1-1|NA
TGCGCCAGCAGCTTGAGGGCTTTGGTGAACACTGAAGCTTTCTTT
CASSLRALVNTEAFF
>TRBV12-3/TRBV12-4|few|TRBJ1-5|NA
TGTGCCAGCAGTTTAGGGTCAGGGGAGAGCAATCAGCCCCAGCATTTT
CASSLGSGESNQPQHF
>TRBV6-2/TRBV6-3|many|TRBJ1-2|NA
TGTGCCAGCACCTCCGCACGGCAGAACTATGGCTACACCTTC
CASTSARQNYGYTF
>TRBV10-3|NA|TRBJ1-1|NA
TGTGCCATCAGGCAGGGTGGTGAAGCTTTCTTT
CAIRQGGEAFF
>TRBV28|NA|TRBJ2-6|TRBD1
TGTGCCAGCAGTCCTGGACAGGGTGCTTCTCTGGGGTCCAACGTCCTGACTTTC
CASSPGQGASLGSNVLTF
>TRBV3-1|NA|TRBJ2-7|NA
TGTGCCAGCAGACTTGACCCGGTAAGCGAGCAGTACTTC
CASRLDPVSEQYF
>TRBV24-1|NA|TRBJ2-6|NA
TGTGCCACCAGTGAACCCCCGGGGGATGGGGCCAACGTCCTGACTTTC
CATSEPPGDGANVLTF
>TRBV5-1|few|TRBJ1-3|NA
TGCGCCAGCAGCTTGATCGCCGACTCTGGAAACACCATATATTTT
CASSLIADSGNTIYF
>TRBV29-1|many|TRBJ2-1|NA
TGCAGCGTGGACCGGGGGCGATCCTACAATGAGCAGTTCTTC
CSVDRGRSYNEQFF
>TRBV20-1|NA|TRBJ2-5|TRBD2
TGCAGTGCTAGAGATGGGAGGGAGGTGTGGGAGACCCAGTACTTC
CSARDGREVWETQYF
>TRBV7-2|NA|TRBJ2-7|NA
TGTGCCAGCAGCTTAGACGGCAGGTTGGGGGAGACCCAGAACTTC
CASSLDGRLGETQNF
>TRBV2|NA|TRBJ2-7|NA
TGTGCCAGCAGTGACCCCGGGACGAGGACCTACGAGCAGTACTTC
CASSDPGTRTYEQYF
>TRBV9|NA|TRBJ2-3|NA
TGTGCCAGCAGCGTAGGAGGCGGGGGCCTTAGCACAGATACGCAGTATTTT
CASSVGGGGLSTDTQYF
>TRBV7-2|NA|TRBJ2-1|NA
TGTGCCAGCAGCCCCCGAGGGCTAGCGCGTAACAATGAGCAGTTCTTC
CASSPRGLARNNEQFF
>TRBV5-1|few|TRBJ1-1|NA
TGCGCCAGCAGCTTAGATGGGGTATGGAACACTGAAGCTTTCTTT
CASSLDGVWNTEAFF
>TRBV20-1|NA|TRBJ1-6|TRBD1
TGCAGTGCCCGGGACAGGGTAACGGGTGATTCACCCCTCCACTTT
CSARDRVTGDSPLHF
>TRBV20-1|NA|TRBJ2-2|NA
TGCAGTGCTAGAGTGGCGGGAATCCCCACCGGGGAGCTGTTTTTT
CSARVAGIPTGELFF
>TRBV28|once|TRBJ1-4|NA
TGTGCCAGCAGTCCAACTAATGAAAAACTGTTTTTT
CASSPTNEKLFF
>TRBV7-2|many|TRBJ2-1|NA
TGTGCCAGCAGCTTAGACTTTAAATCCTACAATGAGCAGTTCTTC
CASSLDFKSYNEQFF
>TRBV5-6|few|TRBJ2-7|TRBD2
TGTGCCAGCAGCTGGGGGACTAGCGGGACCACCGAGCAGTACTTC
CASSWGTSGTTEQYF
>TRBV5-1|NA|TRBJ1-5|NA
TGCGCCAGCAGCTTGGATCCCTATAGCAATCAGCCCCAGCATTTT
CASSLDPYSNQPQHF
>TRBV7-9|NA|TRBJ2-1|TRBD2
TGTGCCAGCAGCTTATCGACTAGCGGGGAGAGCTACAATGAGCAGTTCTTC
CASSLSTSGESYNEQFF